The clone carrying this T cell receptor (beta chain) is a singleton in its sample. This record comes from a study of cytomegalovirus exposure and HLA in healthy donors. The germline gives CDR1 GTSNPN, CDR2 SVGIG (reference sequence). The CDR3 totals 18 residues. The V end lost 4 bases, the J end lost 7 bases, and 26 bases lay between the germline ends. In the PCR, 60 Vbeta and 13 Jbeta primers were used. Assay used: immunoSEQ multiplex PCR; TCRdb lists only in-frame clones, some missing. The table records approximately 110,000 clones, about three quarters of them present only once. The sequence derives from a woman aged 55-75 years in good health and CMV-seropositive. The source material was PBMCs. The rearrangement uses TRBV30 and TRBJ1-6; no clear D gene. Written as DNA, the CDR3 is TGTGCCTGGAACCGCGGCACGGGGATGGATTTGAGGAATTCACCCCTCCACTTT. Translation: CAWNRGTGMDLRNSPLHF.